These 4 T cell receptor beta chains were all obtained from the same sample, sequenced in a study of cytomegalovirus exposure and HLA in healthy donors. The PCR was carried out with 60 Vbeta primers and 13 Jbeta primers. The protocol was immunoSEQ multiplex PCR, while the TCRdb copy is restricted to in-frame clones and leaves out a portion. The table has fewer than 200,000 clones, around 75% seen once. Material for sequencing was PBMCs. The receptors stem from a woman in her twenties or thirties in good health and CMV-seronegative.

The chain joins TRBV27 to TRBJ2-7; possibly TRBD2 for D (5 bases). V was cut by 4 bases and J by 3 bases, with 10 bases left in between. The germline CDR1 and CDR2 sequences are MNHEY and SMNVEV (reference sequence). The CDR3 has 13 residues. For the CDR3, the DNA is TGTGCCAGCAGTTCCTGGACTTTCTACGAGCAGTACTTC. It is translated as CASSSWTFYEQYF.

This sequence joins TRBV5-1 and TRBJ1-6; no definite D call. V lost 4 bases and J lost 1, with 9 bases in between. This CDR3 has 15 residues. Germline CDR1 is SGHRS and CDR2 is YFSETQ. For the CDR3, the DNA is TGCGCCAGCAGCAGAGACACTTCCTATAATTCACCCCTCCACTTT. Amino acids: CASSRDTSYNSPLHF.

The chain recombines TRBV5-1 with TRBJ1-1; 9 bases fit TRBD1. From germline, CDR1 is SGHRS and CDR2 YFSETQ. The CDR3 totals 15 residues. Trimming at V came to 3 bases and at J to 4 bases, leaving 7 bases not matched to a gene. CDR3 sequence reads: CASSSTGTGLTEAFF. The CDR3 DNA is TGCGCCAGCAGCTCGACCGGGACAGGGCTCACTGAAGCTTTCTTT.

The chain recombines TRBV7-3 with TRBJ2-5; 11 bases align to TRBD2. Germline V CDR1 and CDR2: SGHTA, FQGTGA. CDR3 length: 20 residues. V lost 4 bases to trimming and J lost 0 bases; unmatched junction nucleotides: 16. CDR3 coding DNA: TGTGCCAGCAGCTCCTATCTAGCGGGAGGACCTCGTAGGTACCAAGAGACCCAGTACTTC. As protein: CASSSYLAGGPRRYQETQYF.